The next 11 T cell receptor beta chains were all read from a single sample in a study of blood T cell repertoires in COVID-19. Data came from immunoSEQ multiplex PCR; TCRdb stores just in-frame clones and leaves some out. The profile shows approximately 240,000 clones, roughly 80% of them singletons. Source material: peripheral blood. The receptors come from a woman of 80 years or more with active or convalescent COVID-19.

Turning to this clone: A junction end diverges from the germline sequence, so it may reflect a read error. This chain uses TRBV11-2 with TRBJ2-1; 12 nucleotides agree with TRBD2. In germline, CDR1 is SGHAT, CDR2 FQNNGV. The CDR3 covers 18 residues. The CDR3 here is CASSLRLAGVGSFNEQFF. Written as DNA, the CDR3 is TGTGCCAGCAGCTTAAGACTAGCGGGAGTGGGTTCCTTCAATGAGCAGTTCTTC.

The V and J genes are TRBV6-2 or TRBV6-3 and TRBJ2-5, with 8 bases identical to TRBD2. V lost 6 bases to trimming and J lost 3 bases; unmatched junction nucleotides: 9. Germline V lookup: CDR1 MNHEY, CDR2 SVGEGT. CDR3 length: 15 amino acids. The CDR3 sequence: CASSRSGMVEETQYF. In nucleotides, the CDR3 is TGTGCCAGCAGCCGTAGCGGGATGGTTGAAGAGACCCAGTACTTC.

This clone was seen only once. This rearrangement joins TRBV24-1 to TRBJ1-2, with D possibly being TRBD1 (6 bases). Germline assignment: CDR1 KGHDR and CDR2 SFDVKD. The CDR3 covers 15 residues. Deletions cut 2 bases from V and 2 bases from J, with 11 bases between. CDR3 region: CATSDSRQANYGYTF. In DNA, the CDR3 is TGTGCCACCAGTGATTCCCGACAGGCGAACTATGGCTACACCTTC.

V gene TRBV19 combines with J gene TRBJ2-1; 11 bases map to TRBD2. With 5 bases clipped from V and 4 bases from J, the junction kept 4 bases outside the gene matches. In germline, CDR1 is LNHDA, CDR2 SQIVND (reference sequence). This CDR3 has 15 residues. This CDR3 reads CASSAGLAVYNEQFF. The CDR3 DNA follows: TGTGCCAGTAGTGCGGGACTAGCGGTTTACAATGAGCAGTTCTTC.

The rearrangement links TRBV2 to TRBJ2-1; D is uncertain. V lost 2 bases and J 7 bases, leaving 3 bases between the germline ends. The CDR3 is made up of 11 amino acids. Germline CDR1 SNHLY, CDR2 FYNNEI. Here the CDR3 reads CASSEPNEQFF. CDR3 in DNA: TGTGCCAGCAGTGAACCGAATGAGCAGTTCTTC.

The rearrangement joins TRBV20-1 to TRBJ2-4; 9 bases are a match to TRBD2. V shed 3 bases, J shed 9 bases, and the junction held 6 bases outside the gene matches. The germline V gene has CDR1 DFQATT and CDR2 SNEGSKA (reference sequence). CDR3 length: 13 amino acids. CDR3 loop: CSASAGGPSIQYF. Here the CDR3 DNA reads TGCAGTGCTAGTGCGGGAGGGCCCAGCATTCAGTACTTC.

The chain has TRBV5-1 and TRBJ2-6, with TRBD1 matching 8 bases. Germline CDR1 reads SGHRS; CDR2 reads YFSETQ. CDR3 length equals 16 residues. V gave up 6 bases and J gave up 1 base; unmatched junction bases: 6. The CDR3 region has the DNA TGCGCCAGCACCGGGACAGGCCCGTCTGGGGCCAACGTCCTGACTTTC. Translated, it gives CASTGTGPSGANVLTF.

The CDR3 sequence: CASSPHLTGNTEAFF. The DNA of the CDR3 is TGTGCCAGCAGCCCGCACCTTACAGGGAACACTGAAGCTTTCTTT. The chain joins TRBV3-1 (or the pseudogene TRBV3-2) to TRBJ1-1, with D possibly matching TRBD1 (5 bases). In germline, CDR1 is LGHDT, CDR2 YNNKEL (reference sequence). Trimming removed 4 bases at V and 1 base at J, with 13 bases between. The length of the CDR3 is 15 residues.

The chain's CDR3 is CASGLWSPYQETQYF. The DNA for the CDR3 is TGTGCTAGTGGTTTGTGGAGTCCCTACCAAGAGACCCAGTACTTC. The chain links TRBV12-5 to TRBJ2-5, with D uncertain. The CDR3 is made up of 15 amino acids. V was cut by 2 bases and J by 0 bases, with 10 bases left in between. Per the germline V gene, CDR1 is LGHNT and CDR2 is FRNRAP. Variable domain in full (rest from reference TRBV12-5 and TRBJ2-5): DARVTQTPRHKVTEMGQEVTMRCQPILGHNTVFWYRQTMMQGLELLAYFRNRAPLDDSGMPKDRFSAEMPDATLATLKIQPSEPRDSAVYFCASGLWSPYQETQYFGPGTRLLVL.

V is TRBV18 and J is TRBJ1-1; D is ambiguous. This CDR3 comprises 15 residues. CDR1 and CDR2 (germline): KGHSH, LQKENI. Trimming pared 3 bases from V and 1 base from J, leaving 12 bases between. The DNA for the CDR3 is TGTGCCAGCTCACCCATAGGAGGGCAGAACACTGAAGCTTTCTTT. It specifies CASSPIGGQNTEAFF.

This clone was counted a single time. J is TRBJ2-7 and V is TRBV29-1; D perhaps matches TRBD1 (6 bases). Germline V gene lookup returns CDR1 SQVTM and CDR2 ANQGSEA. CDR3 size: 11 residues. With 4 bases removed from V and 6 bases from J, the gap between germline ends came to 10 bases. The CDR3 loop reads CSVGIGGEQYF. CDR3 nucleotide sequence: TGCAGCGTTGGAATAGGGGGCGAGCAGTACTTC.